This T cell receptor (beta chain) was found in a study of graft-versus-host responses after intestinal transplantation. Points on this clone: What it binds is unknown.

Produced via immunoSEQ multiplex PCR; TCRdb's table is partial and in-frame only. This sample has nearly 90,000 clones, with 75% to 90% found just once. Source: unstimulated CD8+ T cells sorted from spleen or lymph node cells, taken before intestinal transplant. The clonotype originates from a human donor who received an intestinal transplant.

The CDR3 here is CASSVDPGGSNEQYF. The CDR3 coding sequence is TGTGCCAGCAGCGTAGACCCGGGAGGATCCAACGAGCAGTACTTC. The chain employs TRBV9 and TRBJ2-7; 7 nucleotides match TRBD2. Trimming removed 0 bases from V and 5 bases from J; junction bases left unmatched: 8. CDR1 SGDLS and CDR2 YYNGEE come from the germline V gene. CDR3 length: 15 residues. The full variable domain, with the rest looked up from reference TRBV9 and TRBJ2-7, is DSGVTQTPKHLITATGQRVTLRCSPRSGDLSVYWYQQSLDQGLQFLIQYYNGEERAKGNILERFSAQQFPDLHSELNLSSLELGDSALYFCASSVDPGGSNEQYFGPGTRLTVT.